This entry lists 15 T cell receptor beta chains sequenced from one sample in a study of blood T cell repertoires in COVID-19. Profiled with immunoSEQ multiplex PCR; TCRdb holds only in-frame clones, not every one. The sample shows tens of thousands of clones, 75% to 95% of them seen only once. The sequencing input was peripheral blood. These receptors all stem from a man in his 60s with acute or convalescent COVID-19.

This clone has only one observation. The V and J genes are TRBV19 and TRBJ1-6, with unresolved D. Looked up from germline, CDR1 is LNHDA and CDR2 is SQIVND (reference sequence). This CDR3 contains 14 residues. Trimming shortened V by 3 bases and J by 3 bases, and 6 bases separated the two germline ends. This chain's CDR3 is CASSIASYNSPLHF. The CDR3 nucleotides read TGTGCCAGTAGTATTGCCAGCTATAATTCACCCCTCCACTTT.

The chain links TRBV28 to TRBJ2-2, with D possibly TRBD2 on 6 matching bases. Germline CDR1 and CDR2: MDHEN and SYDVKM. The CDR3 has 14 residues. V was cut by 3 bases and J by 5 bases, with 10 bases left in between. The CDR3 DNA reads as TGTGCCAGCAGTTTTTGGGACTCGACCGGGGAGCTGTTTTTT. It encodes CASSFWDSTGELFF.

The CDR3 loop is CASSQDGRRTTNNYGYTF. Here the CDR3 DNA reads TGCGCCAGCAGCCAAGATGGTCGCAGGACGACTAATAACTATGGCTACACCTTC. This rearrangement joins TRBV4-1 to TRBJ1-2; D remains unclear. Trimming took 0 bases from V and 1 from J, leaving 18 bases between them. This CDR3 spans 18 amino acids. Per the germline V gene, CDR1 is MGHRA and CDR2 is YSYEKL.

The CDR3 DNA follows: TGTGCCAGTAGTATAGTCCAGGGGGGTGTCGCTGAAGCTTTCTTT. Translating gives CASSIVQGGVAEAFF. V and J are TRBV19 and TRBJ1-1, with 7 bases matching TRBD1. This CDR3 is 15 amino acids long. CDR1 LNHDA and CDR2 SQIVND come from the germline V gene (reference sequence). V shed 1 base, J shed 6 bases, and the junction held 8 bases outside the gene matches.

The chain joins TRBV28 to TRBJ1-1; no firm D call. Germline V lookup: CDR1 MDHEN, CDR2 SYDVKM. The V end lost 6 bases, the J end lost 3 bases, and 11 bases lay between the germline ends. The CDR3 runs 13 residues. CDR3: CASRSEDHTEAFF. CDR3 in DNA: TGTGCCAGCAGGTCCGAGGATCACACTGAAGCTTTCTTT.

This sequence joins TRBV18 and TRBJ2-1; 13 bases match TRBD2. Germline CDR1 reads KGHSH; CDR2 reads LQKENI. CDR3 length: 15 residues. Trimming cost V 1 base and J 6 bases; bases outside gene matches: 0. CDR3 protein: CASSPRTSGSNEQFF. CDR3 DNA sequence: TGTGCCAGCTCACCACGGACTAGCGGGAGCAATGAGCAGTTCTTC. Full variable domain (remainder filled in from reference TRBV18 and TRBJ2-1): NAGVMQNPRHLVRRRGQEARLRCSPMKGHSHVYWYRQLPEEGLKFMVYLQKENIIDESGMPKERFSAEFPKEGPSILRIQQVVRGDSAAYFCASSPRTSGSNEQFFGPGTRLTVL.

The rearrangement joins TRBV4-2 to TRBJ2-5, with TRBD1 matching 8 bases. There are 14 residues in the CDR3. Germline assignment: CDR1 LGHNA and CDR2 YNFKEQ. V trimming: 2 bases; J trimming: 3 bases; junction bases outside the gene matches: 2. Here the CDR3 reads CASSQLTGEETQYF. The CDR3 nucleotides are TGTGCCAGCAGCCAACTGACAGGGGAAGAGACCCAGTACTTC.

The chain uses TRBV28 and TRBJ1-3, with 8 bases that match TRBD1. The CDR3 runs 15 residues. Germline V gene sequence: CDR1 MDHEN, CDR2 SYDVKM. Trimming removed 5 bases from V and 3 bases from J; junction bases left unmatched: 6. This chain's CDR3 is CASSPTGGGGNTIYF. As DNA, the CDR3 is TGTGCCAGCAGTCCCACAGGGGGTGGTGGAAACACCATATATTTT.

This clone was seen just once. The chain combines TRBV5-8 with TRBJ2-2, with TRBD2 matching 10 bases. CDR1 is SGHTS, CDR2 YDEGEE, per germline. The CDR3 extends over 16 amino acids. Trimming took 4 bases from V and 8 from J; bases not matched to a gene: 11. In DNA form, the CDR3 reads TGTGCCAGCAGCCCAAGACTAGCGGGCCTGGCAGGGGAGCTGTTTTTT. Residues: CASSPRLAGLAGELFF.

The chain recombines TRBV27 with TRBJ2-4; 11 positions match TRBD1. Germline loops: CDR1 MNHEY, CDR2 SMNVEV (reference sequence). CDR3 length: 20 amino acids. Losses at the gene ends were 1 base for V and 3 bases for J; bases not matched to a gene: 14. The CDR3 region is CASSLYGSGTGGLGKNIQYF. Here the CDR3 DNA reads TGTGCCAGCAGTTTATACGGGTCCGGGACAGGGGGGTTAGGCAAAAACATTCAGTACTTC.

The chain carries TRBV27 and TRBJ2-3, with TRBD2 matching over 8 bases. CDR3 length: 15 residues. Germline CDR1 and CDR2: MNHEY and SMNVEV (reference sequence). The V gene end was trimmed by 3 bases and the J gene end by 4 bases; junction bases not matched to a gene: 6. The chain's CDR3 is CASSFGAGDADTQYF. The DNA of the CDR3 is TGTGCCAGCAGTTTTGGAGCGGGAGATGCAGATACGCAGTATTTT.

V gene TRBV12-3 or TRBV12-4 combines with J gene TRBJ1-1; D is unclear. The germline V and J ends were trimmed by 2 bases and 1 base, with 5 bases remaining between them. The CDR3 loop spans 13 amino acids. This CDR3 reads CASSLTENTEAFF. The CDR3 DNA is TGTGCCAGCAGTTTAACAGAGAACACTGAAGCTTTCTTT.

The sample holds one count of this clone. V gene TRBV25-1 combines with J gene TRBJ2-1; 7 bases match TRBD2. This CDR3 spans 15 amino acids. Germline values: CDR1 MGHDK, CDR2 SYGVNS. The trim removed 7 bases at V and 0 bases at J, leaving 6 bases unmatched. The CDR3 sequence: CASIAGVSSYNEQFF. The DNA for the CDR3 is TGTGCCAGCATAGCGGGTGTAAGCTCCTACAATGAGCAGTTCTTC.

CDR3 bases: TGTGCCAGCTGTGCGGAGGGGCCGACCTACGAGCAGTACTTC. Amino acid sequence: CASCAEGPTYEQYF. The chain employs TRBV19 and TRBJ2-7, with D possibly TRBD2 on 6 matching bases. Germline lookup yields CDR1 LNHDA and CDR2 SQIVND (reference sequence). V shed 9 bases and J shed 2 bases, with 17 bases lying between them. CDR3 size: 14 residues.

This chain links TRBV2 with TRBJ2-1, with D uncertain. V was shortened by 4 bases and J by 12 bases, with 10 bases between the two germline ends. The CDR3 length is 11 residues. CDR1 is SNHLY and CDR2 is FYNNEI in the germline V gene. The CDR3 nucleotides read TGTGCCAGCAGTGTCGCTAGAGGGCAGTTCTTC. Its translation: CASSVARGQFF.